Presented here are 31 T cell receptor beta chains from one specimen sequenced in a study of regulatory T cells in long-lasting Graves disease. In building TCR beta libraries, iRepertoire HTBI primers were used together with Arm-PCR of CDR3 regions. MiXCR, run by TCRdb on the multiplex PCR reads, gives a single entry per CDR3 protein. The table has over 400,000 distinct CDR3 sequences, roughly 15% seen once. The time point here: newly diagnosed GD, antithyroid drugs for less than 3 months. RNA from PBMCs was the source of the TCR library. In addition, the sample was reused for a study of T cells in Graves' hyperthyroidism and ophthalmopathy.

This material consisted of peripheral blood mononuclear cells (PBMCs), taken at new diagnosis, from a patient treated with antithyroid drugs. Every receptor here comes from a woman aged 45-59 years with Graves disease.

This clonotype has at least ten counts. V and J are TRBV24-1 and TRBJ2-1; a possible D gene is TRBD2 (6 bases). The CDR3 is 16 residues long. V shed 5 bases and J shed 1 base, with 14 bases lying between them. Germline loops: CDR1 KGHDR, CDR2 SFDVKD. CDR3 bases: TGTGCCACCAGTGCTTTACTAGCAGGTTCCTACAATGAGCAGTTCTTC. It codes for CATSALLAGSYNEQFF.

Note on this clonotype: Being one base from a much bigger clone, this may be a read error. The chain is built from TRBV3-1 and TRBJ2-7; TRBD1 is a possible D gene (6 bases). The V and J ends lost 4 bases and 0 bases respectively, with 13 bases between them. CDR1 LGHDT and CDR2 YNNKEL come from the germline V gene (reference sequence). The CDR3 totals 15 residues. CDR3 protein: CASSLRQDASYEQYF. In DNA form, the CDR3 reads TGTGCCAGCAGCCTCCGACAGGATGCCTCCTACGAGCAGTACTTC.

The V call is TRBV5-1, the J call TRBJ2-3; 11 bases agree with TRBD2. J gave up 2 bases and V 0 bases, and 11 bases lay outside the gene matches. The CDR3 runs 19 residues. From germline, CDR1 is SGHRS and CDR2 YFSETQ. The CDR3 reads CASSLAGPQGLAATDTQYF. The CDR3 DNA sequence: TGCGCCAGCAGCTTGGCAGGGCCCCAGGGACTAGCGGCCACAGATACGCAGTATTTT.

Only one count was recorded for this clonotype. This probably arose from a read error, given a far larger clone one base away. The conserved phenylalanine or tryptophan normally closing the CDR3 is absent here, so this likely arose from a read error. The V and J genes are TRBV7-9 and TRBJ2-7; D possibly corresponds to TRBD2 (6 bases). V dropped 1 base and J dropped 0 bases, with 13 bases sitting between them. CDR1 and CDR2 (germline): SEHNR, FQNEAQ (reference sequence). The length of the CDR3 is 16 residues. The CDR3 coding sequence is TGTGCCAGCAGCTTAGTTGTCGCGGGATCCTCCTACGAGCAGTACCTC. Its protein is CASSLVVAGSSYEQYL.

This clonotype has at least ten counts. The chain joins TRBV5-1 to TRBJ1-4; D gene unclear. CDR1 is SGHRS, CDR2 YFSETQ, per germline. The V gene lost 4 bases and the J gene lost 7 bases, with 17 bases spanning the gap. The CDR3 totals 15 residues. CDR3 loop: CASSLVNPGFEKLFF. CDR3 sequence (DNA): TGCGCCAGCAGCCTAGTCAACCCTGGCTTTGAAAAACTGTTTTTT.

This clonotype has just a few counts. The rearrangement links TRBV7-9 to TRBJ1-4, with D perhaps matching TRBD1 (6 bases). The CDR3 has 16 residues. V was shortened by 3 bases and J by 5 bases, with 16 bases between the two germline ends. Germline CDR1 SEHNR, CDR2 FQNEAQ (reference sequence). DNA of the CDR3: TGTGCCAGCAGCTTCAGGGCGACAGGTGGAAATGAAAAACTGTTTTTT. Translating gives CASSFRATGGNEKLFF.

This clonotype was seen repeatedly, ten times or more. The chain is built from TRBV6-2 or TRBV6-3 and TRBJ2-7; D remains ambiguous. The CDR3 contains 13 residues. Germline-derived CDR1 and CDR2 are MNHEY and SVGEGT. Trimming left V 2 bases short and J 3 bases short, with 8 bases between. The DNA of the CDR3 is TGTGCCAGCAGTTACGGCAGAAACTACGAGCAGTACTTC. Translating gives CASSYGRNYEQYF.

This clonotype showed up just a few times. The chain joins TRBV18 to TRBJ2-3, with TRBD2 matching over 7 bases. There are 15 residues in the CDR3. Trimming at V came to 4 bases and at J to 2 bases, leaving 6 bases not matched to a gene. Germline V gives CDR1 KGHSH, CDR2 LQKENI. CDR3 coding DNA: TGTGCCAGCTCACGGCTAGCGGACCCCACAGATACGCAGTATTTT. Translated: CASSRLADPTDTQYF.

This clonotype was detected many times. The rearrangement uses TRBV28 and TRBJ2-7, with 10 bases lining up with TRBD2. The CDR3 covers 14 residues. Germline V gives CDR1 MDHEN, CDR2 SYDVKM. V was pared by 5 bases and J by 2 bases, with 3 bases of the junction left unmatched. As DNA, the CDR3 is TGTGCCAGCAGTCTAGCGGGAGTTACCTACGAGCAGTACTTC. Translated: CASSLAGVTYEQYF.

This clonotype was seen ten or more times. This chain joins TRBV28 and TRBJ1-4, with TRBD1 matching 10 bases. Losses at the gene ends were 4 bases for V and 8 bases for J; bases not matched to a gene: 10. The CDR3 is 16 residues long. Germline lookup yields CDR1 MDHEN and CDR2 SYDVKM. CDR3 coding DNA: TGTGCCAGCAGTTACACGATAGACAGGGGGCAAGAAAAACTGTTTTTT. Its translation: CASSYTIDRGQEKLFF. Drawing the rest from reference TRBV28 and TRBJ1-4, the complete variable domain is DVKVTQSSRYLVKRTGEKVFLECVQDMDHENMFWYRQDPGLGLRLIYFSYDVKMKEKGDIPEGYSVSREKKERFSLILESASTNQTSMYLCASSYTIDRGQEKLFFGSGTQLSVL.

This clonotype was found a few times. The CDR3 coding sequence is TGCAGCGTCCTCGAGAGCCCAAAGAATGAGCAGTTCTTC. It yields the protein CSVLESPKNEQFF. The chain carries TRBV29-1 and TRBJ2-1; D gene ambiguous. Trimming cost V 6 bases and J 7 bases, with 16 bases left between them. This CDR3 has 13 residues. CDR1 is SQVTM, CDR2 ANQGSEA, per germline.

Ten or more counts support this clonotype. The gene calls are TRBV12-3 or TRBV12-4 and TRBJ1-1; TRBD1 aligns across 7 bases. Trimming took 5 bases from V and 6 from J; bases not matched to a gene: 9. There are 14 residues in the CDR3. The CDR3 reads CASSPTTGRAEAFF. The DNA of the CDR3 is TGTGCCAGCAGTCCAACGACAGGGAGAGCTGAAGCTTTCTTT.

This clonotype has more than one count but fewer than ten. V is TRBV19 and J is TRBJ1-2; D perhaps matches TRBD1 (6 bases). CDR3 length: 14 residues. The germline V and J ends were trimmed by 5 bases and 4 bases, with 14 bases remaining between them. CDR1 and CDR2 from the germline V gene are LNHDA and SQIVND (reference sequence). CDR3 nucleotide sequence: TGTGCCAGTAGTCTACCGGGACAAGGCTATGGCTACACCTTC. Protein: CASSLPGQGYGYTF.

This clonotype has at least ten counts. The gene calls are TRBV10-3 and TRBJ1-5, with TRBD1 as a possible D gene (6 bases). The germline gives CDR1 ENHRY, CDR2 SYGVKD. Trimming stripped 11 bases from V and 4 bases from J, with 18 bases between. The CDR3 loop spans 14 amino acids. The CDR3 sequence: CAAAARTENQPQHF. The CDR3 bases are TGTGCCGCAGCGGCGAGGACAGAGAATCAGCCCCAGCATTTT.

This clonotype was seen repeatedly, ten times or more. The chain is built from TRBV11-2 and TRBJ1-1; D is possibly TRBD1 (6 bases). This CDR3 is built from 16 residues. Germline V gene data show CDR1 as SGHAT and CDR2 as FQNNGV. Trimming took off 1 base at V and 1 base at J, with 13 bases between the two ends. The CDR3 reads CASSLVGAVTNTEAFF. As DNA, the CDR3 is TGTGCCAGCAGCTTAGTGGGGGCAGTGACGAACACTGAAGCTTTCTTT.

This clonotype showed up just once. The chain joins TRBV10-2 to TRBJ2-3; possibly TRBD1 for D (5 bases). The V end was cut by 10 bases, the J end by 2 bases, with 10 bases between. The CDR3 runs 12 residues. Germline values: CDR1 WSHSY, CDR2 SAAADI. The CDR3 sequence is CATSDNTDTQYF. For the CDR3, the DNA is TGCGCCACCTCGGACAACACAGATACGCAGTATTTT.

This clonotype was found a few times. The chain uses TRBV11-3 and TRBJ2-1, with D possibly TRBD2 on 6 matching bases. The V end was cut by 0 bases, the J end by 2 bases, with 11 bases between. The CDR3 spans 16 residues. The germline V gene encodes CDR1 SGHNT and CDR2 YENEEA. The DNA of the CDR3 is TGTGCCAGCAGCTTAGATCGGAGCGGGCCCTACAATGAGCAGTTCTTC. Translated, it gives CASSLDRSGPYNEQFF.

Points on this clonotype: A much larger clonotype is one base distant, so this may be a read error. The genes are TRBV11-2 and TRBJ2-1, with D possibly matching TRBD1 (5 bases). The length of the CDR3 is 17 residues. CDR1 and CDR2 from the germline V gene are SGHAT and FQNNGV. V was pared by 1 base and J by 0 bases, with 13 bases between. CDR3 nucleotide sequence: TGTGCCAGCAGCTTAGTCGGGTGGGGCCTCTCCTACAATGAGCAGTTCTTC. Protein: CASSLVGWGLSYNEQFF.

The sample holds a few counts of this clonotype. The rearrangement joins TRBV19 to TRBJ2-2, with no clear D. Trimming shortened V by 4 bases and J by 6 bases, and 3 bases separated the two germline ends. CDR1 is LNHDA and CDR2 is SQIVND in the germline V gene (reference sequence). The CDR3 runs 11 residues. As DNA, the CDR3 is TGTGCCAGTAGTAACCCCGGGGAGCTGTTTTTT. Residues: CASSNPGELFF. Variable domain in full (rest from reference TRBV19 and TRBJ2-2): DGGITQSPKYLFRKEGQNVTLSCEQNLNHDAMYWYRQDPGQGLRLIYYSQIVNDFQKGDIAEGYSVSREKKESFPLTVTSAQKNPTAFYLCASSNPGELFFGEGSRLTVL.

In this sample, this clonotype turned up many times. This chain links TRBV3-1 with TRBJ1-6; 9 bases agree with TRBD1. The V segment lost 1 base and the J segment 9 bases; nucleotides outside the gene matches: 7. This CDR3 has 16 residues. CDR1 LGHDT and CDR2 YNNKEL come from the germline V gene (reference sequence). The CDR3 DNA follows: TGTGCCAGCAGCCAAGCGACGAGGACAGGGGCTTCACCCCTCCACTTT. It is translated as CASSQATRTGASPLHF. Combining the CDR3 with reference TRBV3-1 and TRBJ1-6 gives the whole variable domain DTAVSQTPKYLVTQMGNDKSIKCEQNLGHDTMYWYKQDSKKFLKIMFSYNNKELIINETVPNRFSPKSPDKAHLNLHINSLELGDSAVYFCASSQATRTGASPLHFGNGTRLTVT.

The table lists this clonotype with many counts. The rearrangement uses TRBV28 and TRBJ2-5; 11 nucleotides align to TRBD2. The CDR3 runs 19 residues. Germline CDR1 MDHEN, CDR2 SYDVKM. With V trimmed by 8 bases and J by 5 bases, 22 bases remained unmatched. CDR3 bases: TGTGCCAGCCGCCCCACTCGGACGTTAGCGGGAGGGCCGACGGAGACCCAGTACTTC. It codes for CASRPTRTLAGGPTETQYF.

This clonotype has more than one count but fewer than ten. The chain carries TRBV6-1 and TRBJ2-5, with TRBD1 identical over 10 bases. After removal of 6 bases from V and 0 bases from J, the junction contained 19 bases not matched to a gene. Germline assignment: CDR1 MNHNS and CDR2 SASEGT. The CDR3 consists of 20 residues. The CDR3 spells CASRGVPGQGSFLYQETQYF. The CDR3 DNA follows: TGTGCCAGCAGGGGGGTTCCGGGACAGGGGAGTTTCTTGTACCAAGAGACCCAGTACTTC.

On this clonotype itself: The junction shows a germline mismatch at one end, possibly a read error. The V gene is TRBV6-1, the J gene TRBJ1-5; D call uncertain. Germline assignment: CDR1 MNHNS and CDR2 SASEGT. This CDR3 region has 12 residues. In DNA, the CDR3 is TGTGCCAGCAGTCATGGAGGTCAGTCCCAGCATTTT. Its protein is CASSHGGQSQHF.

The rearrangement links TRBV12-3 or TRBV12-4 to TRBJ2-2; D is unclear. CDR3 size: 16 residues. V gave up 6 bases and J gave up 3 bases, with 17 bases separating them. The CDR3 DNA is TGTGCCAGCAGCTTCACGACGGTCGCGGACACCGGGGAGCTGTTTTTT. It encodes CASSFTTVADTGELFF.

This clonotype showed up many times. This chain connects TRBV28 to TRBJ2-7, with 7 nucleotides matching TRBD1. CDR3 length: 14 residues. CDR1 and CDR2 from the germline V gene are MDHEN and SYDVKM. V gave up 6 bases and J gave up 2 bases; unmatched junction bases: 7. In nucleotides, the CDR3 is TGTGCCAGCAGCCCCCGGACAGGTACCTACGAGCAGTACTTC. Protein product: CASSPRTGTYEQYF.

This clonotype was counted at least ten times. The chain carries TRBV20-1 and TRBJ2-5; 11 bases fit TRBD2. The germline V gene encodes CDR1 DFQATT and CDR2 SNEGSKA (reference sequence). Unmatched junction bases numbered 12, after V lost 0 bases and J lost 6 bases. This CDR3 has 17 amino acids. CDR3 nucleotides: TGCAGTGCTAGAGATCGTAAACCCGGGACTAGCGGTCAGACCCAGTACTTC. Its protein product is CSARDRKPGTSGQTQYF.

In this sample, this clonotype turned up many times. This chain uses TRBV29-1 with TRBJ2-7; 9 nucleotides agree with TRBD2. Germline loops: CDR1 SQVTM, CDR2 ANQGSEA. CDR3 length: 16 residues. Trimming at V came to 4 bases and at J to 0 bases, leaving 10 bases not matched to a gene. DNA for the CDR3: TGCAGCGTTGTGTACCCGACTAGCGGAAGCTCCTACGAGCAGTACTTC. Its translation is CSVVYPTSGSSYEQYF.

J is TRBJ2-5 and V is TRBV28; 9 bases are a match to TRBD2. The CDR3 loop spans 19 amino acids. Germline V gene data show CDR1 as MDHEN and CDR2 as SYDVKM. Trimming removed 3 bases from V and 4 bases from J; junction bases left unmatched: 18. For the CDR3, the DNA is TGTGCCAGCAGTTTTCCTGGCGGGGGGGGGCACTTGGGGGGAGAGACCCAGTACTTC. This gives the protein CASSFPGGGGHLGGETQYF.

This clonotype has a single count. Given a far larger clone just one base away, this is likely a sequencing read error. The chain has TRBV7-3 and TRBJ1-1; no clear D. There are 15 residues in the CDR3. CDR1 is SGHTA and CDR2 is FQGTGA in the germline V gene. Trimming took off 5 bases at V and 0 bases at J, with 13 bases between the two ends. CDR3 amino acids: CASSPLPGLNTEAFF. Written as DNA, the CDR3 is TGTGCCAGCAGCCCCCTACCCGGCCTGAACACTGAAGCTTTCTTT.

V usage is TRBV4-2 and J usage is TRBJ2-7, with TRBD2 matching over 8 bases. The J segment lost 3 bases and the V segment lost 3 bases, leaving 16 bases of the junction unmatched. The CDR3 is made up of 18 amino acids. Germline CDR1 reads LGHNA; CDR2 reads YNFKEQ. The CDR3 spells CASSQHSLPGTSYYEQYF. In nucleotides, the CDR3 is TGTGCCAGCAGCCAGCATTCTCTACCCGGGACTAGTTACTACGAGCAGTACTTC.

This clonotype occurred many times. The genes are TRBV30 and TRBJ1-1; 8 bases line up with TRBD1. Unmatched junction bases numbered 5, after V lost 0 bases and J lost 8 bases. CDR1 is GTSNPN and CDR2 is SVGIG in the germline V gene (reference sequence). This CDR3 region has 13 residues. The CDR3 here is CAWSVQGGREAFF. The DNA of the CDR3 is TGTGCCTGGAGTGTACAGGGGGGACGGGAAGCTTTCTTT.